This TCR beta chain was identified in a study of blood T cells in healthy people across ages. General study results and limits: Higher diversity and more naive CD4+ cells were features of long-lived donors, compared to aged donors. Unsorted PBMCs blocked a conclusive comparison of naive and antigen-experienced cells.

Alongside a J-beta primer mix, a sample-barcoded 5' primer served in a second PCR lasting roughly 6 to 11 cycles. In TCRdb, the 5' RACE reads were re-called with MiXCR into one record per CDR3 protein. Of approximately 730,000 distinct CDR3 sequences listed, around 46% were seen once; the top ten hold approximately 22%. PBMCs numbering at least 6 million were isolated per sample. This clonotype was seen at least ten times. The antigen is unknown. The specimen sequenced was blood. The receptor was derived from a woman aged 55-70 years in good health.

The CDR3 is CSASGRARGAYEQYF. The CDR3 nucleotides are TGCAGTGCTAGCGGGAGGGCCCGTGGCGCCTACGAGCAGTACTTC. V is TRBV20-1 and J is TRBJ2-7; 8 bases map to TRBD2. Germline assignment: CDR1 DFQATT and CDR2 SNEGSKA (reference sequence). This CDR3 is 15 amino acids long. With V trimmed by 3 bases and J by 2 bases, 9 bases remained unmatched.